This T cell receptor (beta chain) is from a study of shared clonotypes between healthy human individuals. The wider study: The study drew on a couple of women and a few men aged 18 to 49 as donors.

Whole-study findings and limits: Naive CD4 clonotypes were shared across a few donors at 4.5% to 6.5%. Against clonotypes common to all four donors, non-shared ones had lower generation probabilities.

Measured with immunoSEQ multiplex PCR; TCRdb has only the in-frame clones, and not every one. The repertoire consists of some 650,000 clones, with more than 95% occurring once and the leading ten covering about 0.06%. Adults of Caucasian background living in Nashville, Tennessee made up all donors. To note about this clone: What it binds is unknown.

This clonotype was obtained from a woman aged 25 to 39 in good health. Material: naive CD4+ T cells sorted from blood. Subset of the sample: CD45RA+ positively selected.

The CDR3 loop reads CSAEGPGQGHEGYTF. The CDR3 region has the DNA TGCAGCGCCGAGGGTCCGGGACAGGGTCATGAAGGCTACACCTTC. The chain links TRBV29-1 to TRBJ1-2, with TRBD1 matching over 9 bases. Trimming took 7 bases from V and 8 from J; bases not matched to a gene: 17. Germline loops: CDR1 SQVTM, CDR2 ANQGSEA. The CDR3 extends over 15 amino acids.